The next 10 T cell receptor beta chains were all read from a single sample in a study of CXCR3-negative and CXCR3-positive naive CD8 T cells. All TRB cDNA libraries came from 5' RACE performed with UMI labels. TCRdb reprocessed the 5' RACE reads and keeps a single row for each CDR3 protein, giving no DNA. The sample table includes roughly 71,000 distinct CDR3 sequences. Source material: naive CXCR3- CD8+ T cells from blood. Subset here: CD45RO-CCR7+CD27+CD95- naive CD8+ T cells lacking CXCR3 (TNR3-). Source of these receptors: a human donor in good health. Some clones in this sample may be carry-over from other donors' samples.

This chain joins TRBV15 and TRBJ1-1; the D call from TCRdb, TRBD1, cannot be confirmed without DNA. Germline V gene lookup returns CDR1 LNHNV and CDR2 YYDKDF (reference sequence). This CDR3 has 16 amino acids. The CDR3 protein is CATSRRDGTGDTEAFF.

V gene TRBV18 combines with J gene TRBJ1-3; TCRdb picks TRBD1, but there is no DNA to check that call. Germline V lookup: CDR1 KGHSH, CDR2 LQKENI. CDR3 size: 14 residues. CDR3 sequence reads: CASSPKGQPNTIYF.

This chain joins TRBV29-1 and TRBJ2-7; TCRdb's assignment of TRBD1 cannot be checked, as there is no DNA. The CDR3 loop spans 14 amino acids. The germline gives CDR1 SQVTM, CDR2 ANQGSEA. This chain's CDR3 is CRHSVRDPTYEQYF.

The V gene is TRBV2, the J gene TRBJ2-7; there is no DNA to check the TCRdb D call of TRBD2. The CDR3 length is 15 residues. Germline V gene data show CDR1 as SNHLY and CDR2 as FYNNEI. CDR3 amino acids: CASSDLGWEYDEQYF.

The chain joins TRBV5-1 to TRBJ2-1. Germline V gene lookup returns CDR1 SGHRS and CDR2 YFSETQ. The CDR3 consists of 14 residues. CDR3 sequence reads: CASRVYSSYNEQFF.

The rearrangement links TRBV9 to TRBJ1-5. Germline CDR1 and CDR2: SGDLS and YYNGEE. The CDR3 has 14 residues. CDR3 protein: CASSADSSNQPQHF.

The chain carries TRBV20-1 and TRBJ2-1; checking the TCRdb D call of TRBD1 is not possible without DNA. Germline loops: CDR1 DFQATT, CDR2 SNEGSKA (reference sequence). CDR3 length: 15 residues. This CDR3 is CSTRDGGREYNEQFF.

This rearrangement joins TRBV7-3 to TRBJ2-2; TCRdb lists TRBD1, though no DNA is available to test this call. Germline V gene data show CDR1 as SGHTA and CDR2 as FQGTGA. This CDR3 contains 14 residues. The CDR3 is CASSLTGETGELFF. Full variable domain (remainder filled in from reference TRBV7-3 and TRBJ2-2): GAGVSQTPSNKVTEKGKYVELRCDPISGHTALYWYRQSLGQGPEFLIYFQGTGAADDSGLPNDRFFAVRPEGSVSTLKIQRTERGDSAVYLCASSLTGETGELFFGEGSRLTVL.

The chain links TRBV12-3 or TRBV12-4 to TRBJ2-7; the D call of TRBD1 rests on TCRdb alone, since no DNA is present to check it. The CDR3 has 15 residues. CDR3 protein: CASSLPGQKPYEQYF.

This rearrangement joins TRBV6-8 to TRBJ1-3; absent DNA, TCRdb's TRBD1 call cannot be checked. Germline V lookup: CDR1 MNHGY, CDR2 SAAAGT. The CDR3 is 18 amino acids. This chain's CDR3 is CASMGPNRDRVIGNTIYF.